This T cell receptor beta chain derives from a study of OX40 agonist ivuxolimab in advanced cancers. Measured with immunoSEQ multiplex PCR; TCRdb has only the in-frame clones, and not every one. Counted here are some 50,000 clones, around 89% occurring once; the ten biggest clones make up roughly 31%. The sample consisted of CD4+ or CD8+ T cells sorted from blood, taken in a trial of the OX40 agonist ivuxolimab. The receptor comes from an adult with an advanced solid tumor such as melanoma, head and neck, liver or kidney cancer.

The CDR3 protein is CASRSGSSYNEQFF. In DNA, the CDR3 is TGTGCCAGCAGGTCGGGGAGCTCCTACAATGAGCAGTTCTTC. This chain uses TRBV5-6 with TRBJ2-1; the D gene is possibly TRBD2 (5 bases). This CDR3 has 14 amino acids. CDR1 and CDR2 from the germline V gene are SGHDT and YYEEEE. V was trimmed by 5 bases and J by 0 bases, leaving 9 bases between them.